This is a list of T cell receptor beta chains from one sample in a study of control samples from healthy donors and cancer patients. Some clones are missing from TCRdb's copy, which holds only in-frame ones; the method was immunoSEQ multiplex PCR. The sample consists of 120,000 or so clones, approximately 90% of them appearing once. The sample was blood. The receptors derive from a young man in good health. The CDR3 runs from the conserved cysteine through the conserved F or W. The D gene is left open where the match is weak. Some rows have no size entry. The others give once, few or many, or a class for an expanded clone.

size	V	D	J	CDR3	DNA
-	TRBV10-3	TRBD1	TRBJ2-1	CAINSPGQGANEQFF	TGTGCCATCAACTCACCGGGACAGGGGGCGAATGAGCAGTTCTTC
-	TRBV10-3	-	TRBJ2-7	CAIGGVSSYEQYF	TGTGCCATCGGGGGTGTGAGCTCCTACGAGCAGTACTTC
-	TRBV7-3	-	TRBJ2-1	CASSPRPGHPYNEQFF	TGTGCCAGCAGCCCCCGTCCGGGACATCCTTACAATGAGCAGTTCTTC
-	TRBV2	TRBD1	TRBJ1-2	CASTWTGNRYGYTF	TGTGCCAGCACCTGGACAGGGAATCGCTATGGCTACACCTTC
-	TRBV12-3/TRBV12-4	-	TRBJ1-1	CASSPVGNTEAFF	TGTGCCAGCAGTCCAGTAGGGAACACTGAAGCTTTCTTT
-	TRBV6-2/TRBV6-3	-	TRBJ2-3	CASSYQGQWTDTQYF	TGTGCCAGCAGTTACCAGGGGCAATGGACAGATACGCAGTATTTT
-	TRBV12-5	-	TRBJ1-1	CASGPTREATEAFF	TGTGCTAGTGGTCCAACCAGGGAGGCCACTGAAGCTTTCTTT
-	TRBV4-1	TRBD1	TRBJ2-2	CASSRGDRGLYTGELFF	TGCGCCAGCAGCCGCGGGGACAGGGGGTTGTACACCGGGGAGCTGTTTTTT
-	TRBV6-1	-	TRBJ2-3	CASSAPTASSTDTQYF	TGTGCCAGCAGTGCCCCGACAGCCTCTAGCACAGATACGCAGTATTTT
-	TRBV15	-	TRBJ1-5	CATSKFNQPQHF	TGTGCCACCAGCAAATTCAATCAGCCCCAGCATTTT
-	TRBV2	-	TRBJ1-3	CASTGLSGNTIYF	TGTGCCAGCACCGGGCTCTCTGGAAACACCATATATTTT
-	TRBV6-5	-	TRBJ1-5	CASRDRDGETQPQHF	TGTGCCAGCAGGGACCGGGACGGAGAGACTCAGCCCCAGCATTTT
-	TRBV6-5	TRBD1	TRBJ2-7	CASSTGTGLVEQYF	TGTGCCAGCAGCACCGGGACAGGGTTGGTCGAGCAGTACTTC
-	TRBV7-9	-	TRBJ2-5	CASSLVREETQYF	TGTGCCAGCAGCTTAGTCAGGGAAGAGACCCAGTACTTC
once	TRBV12-3/TRBV12-4	TRBD2	TRBJ2-1	CAGSSGGNNEQFF	TGTGCGGGATCTAGCGGGGGGAACAATGAGCAGTTCTTC
-	TRBV10-3	TRBD1	TRBJ2-7	CATTWTGGHLSYEQYF	TGTGCCACGACTTGGACAGGGGGCCATCTCTCCTACGAGCAGTACTTC